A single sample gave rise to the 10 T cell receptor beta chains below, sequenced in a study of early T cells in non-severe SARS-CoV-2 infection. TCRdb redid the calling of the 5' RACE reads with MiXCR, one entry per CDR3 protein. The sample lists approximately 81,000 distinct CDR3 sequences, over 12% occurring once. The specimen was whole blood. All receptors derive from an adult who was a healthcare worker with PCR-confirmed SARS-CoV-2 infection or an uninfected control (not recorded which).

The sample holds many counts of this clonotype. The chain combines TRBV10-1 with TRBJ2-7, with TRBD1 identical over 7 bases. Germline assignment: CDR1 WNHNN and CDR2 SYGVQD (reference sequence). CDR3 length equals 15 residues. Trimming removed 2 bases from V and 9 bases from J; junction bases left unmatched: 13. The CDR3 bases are TGCGCCAGCAGTGAGGGAGACAGGGACCTTCGCCCGCAGTACTTC. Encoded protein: CASSEGDRDLRPQYF.

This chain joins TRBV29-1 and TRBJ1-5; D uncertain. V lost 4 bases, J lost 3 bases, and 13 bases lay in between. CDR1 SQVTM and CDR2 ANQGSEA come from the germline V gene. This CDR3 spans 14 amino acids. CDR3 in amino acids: CSVVIHWTNQPQHF. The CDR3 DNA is TGCAGCGTTGTCATCCATTGGACCAATCAGCCCCAGCATTTT.

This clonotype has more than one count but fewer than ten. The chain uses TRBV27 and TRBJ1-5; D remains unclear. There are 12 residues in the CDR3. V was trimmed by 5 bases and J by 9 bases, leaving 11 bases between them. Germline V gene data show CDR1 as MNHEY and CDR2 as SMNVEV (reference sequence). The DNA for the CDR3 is TGTGCCAGCAGTCCACGGACTGGGCCCCAGCATTTT. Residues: CASSPRTGPQHF.

The CDR3 coding sequence is TGTGCCAGCGCCGCGGGACTAGCGACTTCCTACGAGCAGTACTTC. It is translated as CASAAGLATSYEQYF. The chain has TRBV11-2 and TRBJ2-7; 10 bases align to TRBD2. With V trimmed by 8 bases and J by 1 base, 8 bases remained unmatched. The germline gives CDR1 SGHAT, CDR2 FQNNGV. The CDR3 extends over 15 amino acids.

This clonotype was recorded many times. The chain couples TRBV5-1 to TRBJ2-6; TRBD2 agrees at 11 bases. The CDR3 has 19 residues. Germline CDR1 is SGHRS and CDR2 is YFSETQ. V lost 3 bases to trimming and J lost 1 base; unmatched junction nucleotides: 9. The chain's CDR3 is CASSSATSGKASGANVLTF. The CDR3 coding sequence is TGCGCCAGCAGCTCCGCGACTAGCGGGAAGGCTTCTGGGGCCAACGTCCTGACTTTC.

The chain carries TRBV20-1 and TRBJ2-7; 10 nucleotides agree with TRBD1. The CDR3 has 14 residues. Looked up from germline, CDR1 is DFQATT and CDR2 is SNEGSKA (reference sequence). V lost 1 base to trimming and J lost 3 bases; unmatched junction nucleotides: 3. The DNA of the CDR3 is TGCAGTGCTAGAGGGGACAGGGGAAACTACGAGCAGTACTTC. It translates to CSARGDRGNYEQYF.

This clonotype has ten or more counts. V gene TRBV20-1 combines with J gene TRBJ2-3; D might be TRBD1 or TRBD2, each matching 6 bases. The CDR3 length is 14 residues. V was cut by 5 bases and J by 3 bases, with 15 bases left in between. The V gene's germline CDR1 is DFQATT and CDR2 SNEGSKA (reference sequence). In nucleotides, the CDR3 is TGCAGTGCTCTAAAGGGGGGCGGAACAGATACGCAGTATTTT. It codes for CSALKGGGTDTQYF.

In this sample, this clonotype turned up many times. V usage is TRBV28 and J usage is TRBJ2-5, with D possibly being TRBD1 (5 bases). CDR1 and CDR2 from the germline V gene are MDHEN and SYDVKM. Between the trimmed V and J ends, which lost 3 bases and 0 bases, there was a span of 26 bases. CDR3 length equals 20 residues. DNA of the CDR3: TGTGCCAGCAGTTTTAACTACGGCGGTTTGGGGCCAGAAAACCAAGAGACCCAGTACTTC. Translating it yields CASSFNYGGLGPENQETQYF.

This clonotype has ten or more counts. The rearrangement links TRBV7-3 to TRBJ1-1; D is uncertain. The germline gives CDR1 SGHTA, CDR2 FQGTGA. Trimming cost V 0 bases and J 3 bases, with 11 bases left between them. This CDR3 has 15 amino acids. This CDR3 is CASSLTAGRDTEAFF. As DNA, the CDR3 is TGTGCCAGCAGCTTAACGGCCGGTCGCGACACTGAAGCTTTCTTT. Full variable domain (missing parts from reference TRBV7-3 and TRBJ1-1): GAGVSQTPSNKVTEKGKYVELRCDPISGHTALYWYRQSLGQGPEFLIYFQGTGAADDSGLPNDRFFAVRPEGSVSTLKIQRTERGDSAVYLCASSLTAGRDTEAFFGQGTRLTVV.

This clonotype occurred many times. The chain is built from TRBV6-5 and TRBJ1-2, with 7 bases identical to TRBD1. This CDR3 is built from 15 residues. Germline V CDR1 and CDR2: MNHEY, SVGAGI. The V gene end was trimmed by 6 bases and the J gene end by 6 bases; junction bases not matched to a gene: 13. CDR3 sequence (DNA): TGTGCCAGCAGCTTTTCCCCGACAGGGAGGGATGGCTACACCTTC. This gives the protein CASSFSPTGRDGYTF.